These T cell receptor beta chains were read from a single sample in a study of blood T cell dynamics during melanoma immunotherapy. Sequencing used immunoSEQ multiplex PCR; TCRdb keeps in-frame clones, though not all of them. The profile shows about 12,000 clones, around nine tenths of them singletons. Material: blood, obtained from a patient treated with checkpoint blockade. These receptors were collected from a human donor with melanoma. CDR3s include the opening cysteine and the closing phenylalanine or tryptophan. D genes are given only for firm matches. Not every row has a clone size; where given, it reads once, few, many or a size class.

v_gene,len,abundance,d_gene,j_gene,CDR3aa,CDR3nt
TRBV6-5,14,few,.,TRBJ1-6,CASSYSGRYSPLHF,TGTGCCAGCAGTTACTCGGGGCGTTATTCACCCCTCCACTTT
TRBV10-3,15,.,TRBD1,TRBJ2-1,CAISPDRGSYNEQFF,TGTGCCATCAGCCCCGACAGGGGGTCCTACAATGAGCAGTTCTTC
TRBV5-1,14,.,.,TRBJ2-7,CASSAEGVSYEQYF,TGCGCCAGCAGCGCTGAGGGGGTAAGCTACGAGCAGTACTTC
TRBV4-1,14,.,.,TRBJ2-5,CASSQSALQETQYF,TGCGCCAGCAGCCAGTCGGCATTACAAGAGACCCAGTACTTC
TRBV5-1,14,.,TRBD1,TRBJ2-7,CASSEWTGSYEQYF,TGCGCCAGCAGCGAATGGACAGGATCCTACGAGCAGTACTTC
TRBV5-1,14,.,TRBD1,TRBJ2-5,CASSLGTGLKTQYF,TGCGCCAGCAGCTTAGGGACAGGGCTAAAGACCCAGTACTTC
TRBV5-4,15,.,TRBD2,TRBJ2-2,CASSLGRTSAGELFF,TGTGCCAGCAGCTTGGGCCGGACTAGCGCCGGGGAGCTGTTTTTT
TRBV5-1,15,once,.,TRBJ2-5,CASAKRGGMGEIQYF,TGCGCCAGCGCAAAACGAGGCGGGATGGGAGAGATCCAGTACTTC
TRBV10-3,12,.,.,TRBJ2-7,CAIRESGYEQYF,TGTGCCATCAGAGAGTCCGGTTACGAGCAGTACTTC
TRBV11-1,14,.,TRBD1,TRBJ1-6,CASSSRTGDSPLHF,TGTGCCAGCAGCTCCAGGACAGGGGATTCACCCCTCCACTTT
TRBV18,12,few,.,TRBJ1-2,CASSPGTYGYTF,TGTGCCAGCTCACCAGGAACCTATGGCTACACCTTC
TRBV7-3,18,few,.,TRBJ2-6,CASSPPSSAGTGANVLTF,TGTGCCAGCAGCCCTCCGTCCTCGGCAGGGACTGGGGCCAACGTCCTGACTTTC
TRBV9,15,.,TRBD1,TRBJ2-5,CASSAGDRGQETQYF,TGTGCCAGCAGCGCAGGGGACAGGGGCCAAGAGACCCAGTACTTC
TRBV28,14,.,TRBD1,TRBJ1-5,CASRGQGPNQPQHF,TGTGCCAGCAGGGGACAGGGCCCCAATCAGCCCCAGCATTTT
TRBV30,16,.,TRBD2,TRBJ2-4,CAWSATSGSTKNIQYF,TGTGCCTGGAGTGCGACTAGCGGGAGCACCAAAAACATTCAGTACTTC
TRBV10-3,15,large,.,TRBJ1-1,CASQGTSRLNTEAFF,TGTGCCAGCCAGGGGACCTCCCGACTGAACACTGAAGCTTTCTTT
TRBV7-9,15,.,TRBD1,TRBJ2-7,CASSLAQGGSYEQYF,TGTGCCAGCAGCTTAGCACAGGGGGGCTCCTACGAGCAGTACTTC
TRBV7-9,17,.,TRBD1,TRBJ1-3,CASSEPGQGRSGNTIYF,TGTGCCAGCAGCGAGCCGGGACAGGGGCGTTCTGGAAACACCATATATTTT
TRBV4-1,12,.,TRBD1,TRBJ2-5,CASSHLGTERYF,TGCGCCAGCAGCCATCTCGGGACAGAGCGGTACTTC
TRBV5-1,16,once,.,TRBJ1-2,CASSFGAPVSIYGYTF,TGCGCCAGCAGCTTCGGGGCTCCCGTTTCGATCTATGGCTACACCTTC
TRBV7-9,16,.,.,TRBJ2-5,CASSSKNGTTRETQYF,TGTGCCAGCAGCTCCAAAAACGGGACGACAAGAGAGACCCAGTACTTC
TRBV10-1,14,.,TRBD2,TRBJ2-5,CAPFKTGGGETQYF,TGCGCCCCTTTTAAAACGGGGGGAGGGGAGACCCAGTACTTC
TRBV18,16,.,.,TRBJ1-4,CASSPLTVRANEKLFF,TGTGCCAGCTCACCACTAACGGTGCGAGCTAATGAAAAACTGTTTTTT